The 15 T cell receptor beta chains reported below all come from one sample, sequenced in a study of cytomegalovirus exposure and HLA in healthy donors. 13 Jbeta primers and 60 Vbeta primers were used for the PCR. Using immunoSEQ multiplex PCR, the repertoire was profiled, and TCRdb retains in-frame clones only, with some absent. Reported are about 190,000 clones; the ten largest clones contain around 6%. Sequenced input: PBMCs. These receptors all stem from a man under 40 in good health and CMV-seronegative.

The rearrangement joins TRBV12-5 to TRBJ2-1, with TRBD1 matching over 8 bases. After removal of 2 bases from V and 8 bases from J, the junction contained 8 bases not matched to a gene. Germline V gives CDR1 LGHNT, CDR2 FRNRAP. The CDR3 contains 15 residues. Written as DNA, the CDR3 is TGTGCTAGTGGTTTGAGGCGGCAGGGGGCGGATGAGCAGTTCTTC. It yields the protein CASGLRRQGADEQFF.

V gene TRBV11-3 combines with J gene TRBJ1-1, with 7 bases lining up with TRBD1. Trimming took 3 bases from V and 1 from J; bases not matched to a gene: 2. CDR3 length: 14 amino acids. Germline lookup yields CDR1 SGHNT and CDR2 YENEEA. CDR3 sequence: CASSFRGTNTEAFF. Written as DNA, the CDR3 is TGTGCCAGCAGCTTCAGGGGGACGAACACTGAAGCTTTCTTT.

The chain employs TRBV4-1 and TRBJ1-1; no clear D gene. Germline CDR1 is MGHRA and CDR2 is YSYEKL. Trimming took off 0 bases at V and 0 bases at J, with 11 bases between the two ends. The length of the CDR3 is 16 residues. CDR3 nucleotide sequence: TGCGCCAGCAGCCAAGAGCGGGCAAAACTGAACACTGAAGCTTTCTTT. This gives the protein CASSQERAKLNTEAFF.

The J gene is TRBJ1-3, the V gene TRBV7-9, with 12 nucleotides matching TRBD1. The CDR3 runs to 16 residues. CDR1 and CDR2 from the germline V gene are SEHNR and FQNEAQ (reference sequence). The V and J ends lost 6 bases and 4 bases, in that order; junction bases with no gene match: 7. CDR3 in DNA: TGTGCCAGCAGATCCGGGACAGGGGGCGAGGGAAACACCATATATTTT. Protein product: CASRSGTGGEGNTIYF.

The chain uses TRBV6-5 and TRBJ2-5, with TRBD1 matching 9 bases. The DNA end is more similar to TRBJ2-7, so the J call may be wrong. CDR1 is MNHEY and CDR2 is SVGAGI in the germline V gene. This CDR3 region has 14 residues. The CDR3 coding sequence is TGTGCCAGCAGCGAGGACAGGGGAGGATACGAGCAGTACTTC. This gives the protein CASSEDRGGYEQYF.

The gene calls are TRBV2 and TRBJ1-5, with D possibly TRBD1 on 5 matching bases. The CDR3 loop spans 15 amino acids. From germline, CDR1 is SNHLY and CDR2 FYNNEI. Between the trimmed V and J ends, which lost 3 bases and 9 bases, there was a span of 18 bases. The chain's CDR3 is CASSEVQGGPWPQHF. The CDR3 nucleotides are TGTGCCAGCAGTGAGGTGCAGGGTGGACCTTGGCCCCAGCATTTT. The whole variable domain, filled in from reference TRBV2 and TRBJ1-5, reads EPEVTQTPSHQVTQMGQEVILRCVPISNHLYFYWYRQILGQKVEFLVSFYNNEISEKSEIFDDQFSVERPDGSNFTLKIRSTKLEDSAMYFCASSEVQGGPWPQHFGDGTRLSIL.

The rearrangement joins TRBV30 to TRBJ1-1; perhaps TRBD1 as D (6 bases). Trimming cost V 0 bases and J 3 bases, with 8 bases left between them. The CDR3 has 13 residues. From germline, CDR1 is GTSNPN and CDR2 SVGIG (reference sequence). In nucleotides, the CDR3 is TGTGCCTGGAGTGTACAGGGTCACACTGAAGCTTTCTTT. Its translation is CAWSVQGHTEAFF.

J is TRBJ2-5 and V is TRBV5-1, with 7 bases matching TRBD1. Per germline, CDR1 SGHRS and CDR2 YFSETQ. This CDR3 has 15 amino acids. V shed 1 base and J 5 bases; nucleotides not matched to a gene: 8. CDR3 amino acids: CASSLTGDGQETQYF. The CDR3 DNA reads TGCGCCAGCAGCTTGACAGGGGATGGACAGGAGACCCAGTACTTC.

The chain is built from TRBV2 and TRBJ2-3; maybe TRBD2 (6 bases). Germline lookup yields CDR1 SNHLY and CDR2 FYNNEI. The V end was cut by 6 bases, the J end by 0 bases, with 19 bases between. The CDR3 runs to 17 residues. CDR3 bases: TGTGCCAGCAGAAGAGCGGAGTGGGGGACTAGCACAGATACGCAGTATTTT. Its translation: CASRRAEWGTSTDTQYF.

The chain joins TRBV7-9 to TRBJ1-1; no clear D. The V end lost 2 bases, the J end lost 7 bases, and 5 bases lay between the germline ends. Germline CDR1 and CDR2: SEHNR and FQNEAQ (reference sequence). The length of the CDR3 is 11 residues. The CDR3 region is CASSLSDEAFF. CDR3 DNA: TGTGCCAGCAGCTTAAGCGATGAAGCTTTCTTT.

The V gene is TRBV2, the J gene TRBJ1-3; D possibly corresponds to TRBD1 (5 bases). Trimming left V 4 bases short and J 8 bases short, with 15 bases between. Germline V gene data show CDR1 as SNHLY and CDR2 as FYNNEI. CDR3 size: 14 residues. The CDR3 bases are TGTGCCAGCAGTGTAGAGCAGGGTTTTTACACCATATATTTT. Translated, it gives CASSVEQGFYTIYF.

The chain couples TRBV30 to TRBJ1-3; possibly TRBD1 for D (6 bases). The V end lost 5 bases, the J end lost 0 bases, and 8 bases lay between the germline ends. Germline CDR1 GTSNPN, CDR2 SVGIG (reference sequence). The CDR3 has 13 amino acids. Here the CDR3 DNA reads TGTGCCTGGGGGGGCCTCTCTGGAAACACCATATATTTT. It specifies CAWGGLSGNTIYF. Variable domain in full (rest from reference TRBV30 and TRBJ1-3): SQTIHQWPATLVQPVGSPLSLECTVEGTSNPNLYWYRQAAGRGLQLLFYSVGIGQISSEVPQNLSASRPQDRQFILSSKKLLLSDSGFYLCAWGGLSGNTIYFGEGSWLTVV.

The chain is built from TRBV28 and TRBJ1-4, with D perhaps matching TRBD1 (5 bases). Looked up from germline, CDR1 is MDHEN and CDR2 is SYDVKM. The length of the CDR3 is 14 residues. V lost 6 bases and J lost 3, with 11 bases in between. In DNA form, the CDR3 reads TGTGCCAGCAGCTCAGGGTCCCCTAATGAAAAACTGTTTTTT. Amino acid sequence: CASSSGSPNEKLFF.

The chain employs TRBV4-1 and TRBJ2-7; D may be TRBD2 (6 bases). The CDR3 spans 16 residues. V lost 1 base to trimming and J lost 3 bases, with 16 bases between them. Germline-derived CDR1 and CDR2 are MGHRA and YSYEKL. CDR3 sequence (DNA): TGCGCCAGCAGCCAAGTGACGAGACTAGTGGACTACGAGCAGTACTTC. It codes for CASSQVTRLVDYEQYF.

The V and J genes are TRBV9 and TRBJ1-2; the D gene is possibly TRBD1 (6 bases). Germline V gives CDR1 SGDLS, CDR2 YYNGEE. The V end was cut by 4 bases, the J end by 4 bases, with 14 bases between. There are 14 residues in the CDR3. The CDR3 reads CASSPLGGAYGYTF. The CDR3 DNA sequence: TGTGCCAGCAGCCCACTCGGGGGGGCCTATGGCTACACCTTC.